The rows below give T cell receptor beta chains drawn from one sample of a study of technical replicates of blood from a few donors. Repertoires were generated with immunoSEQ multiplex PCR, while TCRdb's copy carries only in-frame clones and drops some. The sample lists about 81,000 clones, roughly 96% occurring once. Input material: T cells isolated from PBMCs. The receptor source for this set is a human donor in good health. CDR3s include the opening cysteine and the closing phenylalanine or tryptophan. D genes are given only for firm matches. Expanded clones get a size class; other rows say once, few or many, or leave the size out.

cdr3_nt: TGTGCCAGCAGCTTAGTGTGGGCGCGAAGCTCCTACAATGAGCAGTTCTTC
cdr3_aa: CASSLVWARSSYNEQFF
d_call: -
v_call: TRBV7-2
clone_size: -
j_call: TRBJ2-1

cdr3_nt: TGTGCCAGCAGTCCACAAGAGACCCAGTACTTC
cdr3_aa: CASSPQETQYF
d_call: -
v_call: TRBV2
clone_size: -
j_call: TRBJ2-5

cdr3_nt: TGTGCCATCAGTGATTCCGGACAGGGGGGAGACAATGAGCAGTTCTTC
cdr3_aa: CAISDSGQGGDNEQFF
d_call: TRBD1
v_call: TRBV10-3
clone_size: -
j_call: TRBJ2-1

cdr3_nt: TGTGCCACCAGCTGGCTTTCTGGCAGGAAGAGCTCTGGGGCCAACGTCCTGACTTTC
cdr3_aa: CATSWLSGRKSSGANVLTF
d_call: -
v_call: TRBV15
clone_size: -
j_call: TRBJ2-6

cdr3_nt: TGTGCCAGCAGCCGACTCTATAGCAATCAGCCCCAGCATTTT
cdr3_aa: CASSRLYSNQPQHF
d_call: -
v_call: TRBV28
clone_size: -
j_call: TRBJ1-5

cdr3_nt: TGTGCCAGCAGCCCCGCGTTACCAATCACCGGGGAGCTGTTTTTT
cdr3_aa: CASSPALPITGELFF
d_call: -
v_call: TRBV7-9
clone_size: -
j_call: TRBJ2-2

cdr3_nt: TGCGCCAGCCTTGGGGGACAGAGCTCCTATAATTCACCCCTCCACTTT
cdr3_aa: CASLGGQSSYNSPLHF
d_call: TRBD1
v_call: TRBV10-2
clone_size: -
j_call: TRBJ1-6

cdr3_nt: TGTGCCTGGGAGACAGTGGGTGAAGCTTTCTTT
cdr3_aa: CAWETVGEAFF
d_call: -
v_call: TRBV30
clone_size: once
j_call: TRBJ1-1

cdr3_nt: TGTGCCAGCAGTTACGGTCCGACAACCTACGAGCAGTACTTC
cdr3_aa: CASSYGPTTYEQYF
d_call: -
v_call: TRBV6-5
clone_size: -
j_call: TRBJ2-7

cdr3_nt: TGTGCCAGCAGCTTAGGAGGGGGCCCAGCTTTCTTT
cdr3_aa: CASSLGGGPAFF
d_call: TRBD1
v_call: TRBV7-6
clone_size: -
j_call: TRBJ1-1

cdr3_nt: TGCGCCAGCAGACCTACAAACAGGGGGGGCAACTACAATGAGCAGTTCTTC
cdr3_aa: CASRPTNRGGNYNEQFF
d_call: -
v_call: TRBV4-1
clone_size: once
j_call: TRBJ2-1

cdr3_nt: TGTGCCAGCAGCTCCGACTTGTACAATGAGCAGTTCTTC
cdr3_aa: CASSSDLYNEQFF
d_call: -
v_call: TRBV7-2
clone_size: -
j_call: TRBJ2-1

cdr3_nt: TGTGCCACCCAAGCGACCATTGTGGATGGAAACACCATATATTTT
cdr3_aa: CATQATIVDGNTIYF
d_call: -
v_call: TRBV10-3
clone_size: -
j_call: TRBJ1-3

cdr3_nt: TGCGCCAGCAGCCAGTACACTGACAGGGATGGCAATCAGCCCCAGCATTTT
cdr3_aa: CASSQYTDRDGNQPQHF
d_call: TRBD1
v_call: TRBV4-1
clone_size: -
j_call: TRBJ1-5

cdr3_nt: TGTGCCAGCAGCTTGAGGCCGGGACTAGCGGGGGTTTCGCCCTACGAGCAGTACTTC
cdr3_aa: CASSLRPGLAGVSPYEQYF
d_call: TRBD2
v_call: TRBV11-1
clone_size: -
j_call: TRBJ2-7

cdr3_nt: TGTGCCAGCAGCCACCCCTCCGGGGGGAGCACAGATACGCAGTATTTT
cdr3_aa: CASSHPSGGSTDTQYF
d_call: TRBD2
v_call: TRBV5-4
clone_size: -
j_call: TRBJ2-3

cdr3_nt: TGTGCCAGCAGCATTAGGGTTGGGACAGGGAACACTGAAGCTTTCTTT
cdr3_aa: CASSIRVGTGNTEAFF
d_call: TRBD1
v_call: TRBV7-8
clone_size: -
j_call: TRBJ1-1

cdr3_nt: TGTGCCAGCAGTTTTTCGGGGGATGGCTATGGCTACACCTTC
cdr3_aa: CASSFSGDGYGYTF
d_call: -
v_call: TRBV27
clone_size: -
j_call: TRBJ1-2

cdr3_nt: TGTGCCAGCAGCTTGGGACGACTAGCCCCGACAGATACGCAGTATTTT
cdr3_aa: CASSLGRLAPTDTQYF
d_call: TRBD2
v_call: TRBV5-6
clone_size: -
j_call: TRBJ2-3

cdr3_nt: TGTGCCAGTAGGAGGACAGGCTATCGGACCCAGCATTTT
cdr3_aa: CASRRTGYRTQHF
d_call: TRBD1
v_call: TRBV19
clone_size: -
j_call: TRBJ1-5

cdr3_nt: TGCGCCAGCAGCTTGTTACCCTCCGGAACAGGCGGAAATCAGCCCCAGCATTTT
cdr3_aa: CASSLLPSGTGGNQPQHF
d_call: -
v_call: TRBV5-1
clone_size: -
j_call: TRBJ1-5

cdr3_nt: TGTGCCAGCAGCCAGAGTGATGGGGCCAACGTCCTGACTTTC
cdr3_aa: CASSQSDGANVLTF
d_call: -
v_call: TRBV14
clone_size: -
j_call: TRBJ2-6

cdr3_nt: TGTGCCAGCAGTTACGTAGCTTTCAGCTCCTACGAGCAGTACTTC
cdr3_aa: CASSYVAFSSYEQYF
d_call: -
v_call: TRBV6-5
clone_size: -
j_call: TRBJ2-7

cdr3_nt: TGTGCCAGCAGCGTAGTGGGGACTCGTAGAACAAATGAGCAGTTCTTC
cdr3_aa: CASSVVGTRRTNEQFF
d_call: -
v_call: TRBV9
clone_size: -
j_call: TRBJ2-1

cdr3_nt: TGTGCCTGGAGTTTCGGGGGTTACACAGATACGCAGTATTTT
cdr3_aa: CAWSFGGYTDTQYF
d_call: -
v_call: TRBV30
clone_size: -
j_call: TRBJ2-3

cdr3_nt: TGTGCCAGCAGCAAAGACAGGGGCAGGAACACTGAAGCTTTCTTT
cdr3_aa: CASSKDRGRNTEAFF
d_call: TRBD1
v_call: TRBV11-3
clone_size: -
j_call: TRBJ1-1

cdr3_nt: TGTGCCAGCAGCTGGCAGGGCCTTAAGGGGGCTTTCTTT
cdr3_aa: CASSWQGLKGAFF
d_call: -
v_call: TRBV5-6
clone_size: -
j_call: TRBJ1-1

cdr3_nt: TGTGCCAGCAGCTTAGCACCTAGCGGGGGATACGAGCAGTACTTC
cdr3_aa: CASSLAPSGGYEQYF
d_call: TRBD2
v_call: TRBV7-2
clone_size: -
j_call: TRBJ2-7

cdr3_nt: TGTGCCAGCAGCTCGCTTAGCGTCGGGTCCGGCGAGCAGTACTTC
cdr3_aa: CASSSLSVGSGEQYF
d_call: -
v_call: TRBV11-2
clone_size: -
j_call: TRBJ2-7

cdr3_nt: TGTGCCAGCAGTTCCGGGGACACTTTAAACATTCAGTACTTC
cdr3_aa: CASSSGDTLNIQYF
d_call: -
v_call: TRBV2
clone_size: -
j_call: TRBJ2-4

cdr3_nt: TGTGCCTGGAAAGAAGCTGACAGGGGGATTCAGCCCCAGCATTTT
cdr3_aa: CAWKEADRGIQPQHF
d_call: TRBD1
v_call: TRBV30
clone_size: -
j_call: TRBJ1-5